The 28 T cell receptor beta chains reported below all come from one sample, sequenced in a study of cytomegalovirus exposure and HLA in healthy donors. PCR primers comprised 60 Vbeta and 13 Jbeta primers. The method was immunoSEQ multiplex PCR; TCRdb's version includes in-frame clones alone and lacks a portion of them. The profile shows some 170,000 clones, roughly 79% of them singletons. The sample taken for sequencing was PBMCs. These receptors were taken from a man in his forties or fifties in good health and CMV-seropositive.

The chain links TRBV10-2 to TRBJ2-7, with 8 bases identical to TRBD1. Unmatched junction bases numbered 9, after V lost 5 bases and J lost 6 bases. The CDR3 spans 14 residues. The germline gives CDR1 WSHSY, CDR2 SAAADI. The CDR3 spells CASSSGTGHSEQYF. DNA for the CDR3: TGCGCCAGCAGTTCCGGGACAGGACACAGCGAGCAGTACTTC.

The rearrangement links TRBV9 to TRBJ1-1; tentatively, D is TRBD1 (6 bases). This CDR3 contains 20 residues. CDR1 is SGDLS, CDR2 YYNGEE, per germline. V was pared by 0 bases and J by 1 base, with 25 bases between. CDR3 sequence reads: CASSVEGGRGGRLRNTEAFF. The CDR3 DNA follows: TGTGCCAGCAGCGTAGAGGGAGGTAGGGGGGGCCGCCTGAGGAACACTGAAGCTTTCTTT.

V is TRBV6-6 and J is TRBJ2-1; TRBD2 might be the D (7 bases). This CDR3 has 15 amino acids. Germline values: CDR1 MNHNY, CDR2 SVGAGI (reference sequence). V was clipped by 6 bases and J by 7 bases, with 19 bases between them. CDR3 loop: CASRGEGGITNEQFF. In nucleotides, the CDR3 is TGTGCCAGCAGGGGGGAGGGGGGGATCACGAATGAGCAGTTCTTC.

As regards this clone: An end of the junction differs from the germline gene, which may be a read error. The chain joins TRBV7-7 to TRBJ2-2, with D tentatively TRBD2 (5 bases). The V gene's germline CDR1 is SSHAT and CDR2 FNYEAQ (reference sequence). The CDR3 runs 13 residues. DNA for the CDR3: TGTGCTAGCAGCTCTAGCAAGACCGGGGAGCTGTTTTTT. Translation gives CASSSSKTGELFF. Full variable domain (remainder filled in from reference TRBV7-7 and TRBJ2-2): GAGVSQSPRYKVTKRGQDVTLRCDPISSHATLYWYQQALGQGPEFLTYFNYEAQPDKSGLPSDRFSAERPEGSISTLTIQRTEQRDSAMYRCASSSSKTGELFFGEGSRLTVL.

The gene calls are TRBV19 and TRBJ1-1; D ambiguous. Trimming cost V 10 bases and J 1 base, with 13 bases left between them. This CDR3 is built from 13 residues. CDR1 is LNHDA, CDR2 SQIVND, per germline (reference sequence). The CDR3 bases are TGTGCCACTAGGAAAAGCGGGAACACTGAAGCTTTCTTT. It is translated as CATRKSGNTEAFF. The full variable domain, completed using reference TRBV19 and TRBJ1-1, is DGGITQSPKYLFRKEGQNVTLSCEQNLNHDAMYWYRQDPGQGLRLIYYSQIVNDFQKGDIAEGYSVSREKKESFPLTVTSAQKNPTAFYLCATRKSGNTEAFFGQGTRLTVV.

This chain joins TRBV10-3 and TRBJ2-1; D tentatively fits TRBD1 or TRBD2 (9 bases each). This CDR3 has 18 amino acids. CDR1 is ENHRY, CDR2 SYGVKD, per germline. V gave up 6 bases and J gave up 6 bases, with 27 bases separating them. The CDR3 DNA is TGTGCCATCAGAACAGGGGGCGCGGTTCAGCGGGAGGTCAATGAGCAGTTCTTC. Protein product: CAIRTGGAVQREVNEQFF.

This chain joins TRBV9 and TRBJ1-4, with TRBD1 matching over 8 bases. The germline V gene encodes CDR1 SGDLS and CDR2 YYNGEE. The CDR3 sequence is 14 residues long. Trimming removed 0 bases from V and 8 bases from J; junction bases left unmatched: 3. The DNA of the CDR3 is TGTGCCAGCAGCGTAGGACAGGGGAACGAAAAACTGTTTTTT. It encodes CASSVGQGNEKLFF.

Concerning this clone itself: Additional DNA sequences in this sample encode the identical CDR3. The gene calls are TRBV19 and TRBJ2-1, with D perhaps TRBD1 (5 bases). This CDR3 is 13 amino acids long. The V gene's germline CDR1 is LNHDA and CDR2 SQIVND (reference sequence). V was cut by 3 bases and J by 4 bases, with 7 bases left in between. The CDR3, as DNA: TGTGCCAGTAGTATCGACAGATACAATGAGCAGTTCTTC. Residues: CASSIDRYNEQFF.

This chain connects TRBV29-1 to TRBJ2-3; the match to TRBD1 covers 9 bases. The CDR3 sequence is 16 residues long. Trimming cost V 5 bases and J 6 bases; bases outside gene matches: 15. Germline lookup yields CDR1 SQVTM and CDR2 ANQGSEA. CDR3 amino acids: CSVTPLWGTGRDTQYF. DNA for the CDR3: TGCAGCGTTACCCCCCTCTGGGGGACAGGGCGGGATACGCAGTATTTT.

This chain uses TRBV5-1 with TRBJ2-1; TRBD1 agrees at 9 bases. The CDR3 extends over 14 amino acids. The trim removed 7 bases at V and 7 bases at J, leaving 9 bases unmatched. The germline gives CDR1 SGHRS, CDR2 YFSETQ. The CDR3 bases are TGCGCCAGCGACCGGGACAGGGTATCAAATGAGCAGTTCTTC. Residues: CASDRDRVSNEQFF.

The chain employs TRBV19 and TRBJ1-1, with D unclear. The germline gives CDR1 LNHDA, CDR2 SQIVND (reference sequence). This CDR3 comprises 13 residues. The germline V and J ends were trimmed by 3 bases and 3 bases, with 8 bases remaining between them. The CDR3 here is CASSIGADTEAFF. CDR3 nucleotides: TGTGCCAGTAGTATTGGCGCGGACACTGAAGCTTTCTTT.

The V call is TRBV10-1, the J call TRBJ2-1; 9 bases line up with TRBD1. J gave up 8 bases and V 6 bases, and 5 bases lay outside the gene matches. This CDR3 region has 13 residues. CDR1 WNHNN and CDR2 SYGVQD come from the germline V gene (reference sequence). CDR3 DNA: TGCGCCAGCAGCCGGGGACAGGGATATGAGCAGTTCTTC. This codes for CASSRGQGYEQFF.

The chain is built from TRBV5-4 and TRBJ1-1; D possibly corresponds to TRBD1 (5 bases). V was trimmed by 0 bases and J by 7 bases, leaving 13 bases between them. CDR3 length equals 14 residues. Germline lookup yields CDR1 SGHNT and CDR2 YYREEE (reference sequence). In DNA, the CDR3 is TGTGCCAGCAGCTTGGCCCTTGACAGAGATGAAGCTTTCTTT. Amino acid sequence: CASSLALDRDEAFF.

This chain links TRBV15 with TRBJ2-7; tentatively, D is TRBD1 (6 bases). V dropped 4 bases and J dropped 2 bases, with 15 bases sitting between them. Germline V gene sequence: CDR1 LNHNV, CDR2 YYDKDF (reference sequence). The CDR3 spans 15 residues. CDR3 region: CATSIGLTGTYEQYF. The CDR3 bases are TGTGCCACCAGCATAGGCCTGACAGGAACCTACGAGCAGTACTTC.

This chain uses TRBV4-1 with TRBJ2-5; TRBD2 aligns across 12 bases. This CDR3 spans 16 amino acids. V was clipped by 2 bases and J by 3 bases; unmatched bases: 4. Germline CDR1 reads MGHRA; CDR2 reads YSYEKL. The CDR3 region is CASSQRASGREETQYF. The CDR3 bases are TGCGCCAGCAGCCAACGGGCTAGCGGGAGGGAAGAGACCCAGTACTTC.

The chain employs TRBV5-4 and TRBJ1-5; D gene ambiguous. The CDR3 extends over 12 amino acids. V was trimmed by 0 bases and J by 7 bases, leaving 5 bases between them. The germline CDR1 and CDR2 sequences are SGHNT and YYREEE (reference sequence). CDR3 DNA: TGTGCCAGCAGCTTGGACGCGCAGCCCCAGCATTTT. This sequence encodes CASSLDAQPQHF.

With regard to this clone: The germline gene is not matched at one end of the junction; a read error may be the cause. The V and J genes are TRBV6-1 and TRBJ2-6, with D perhaps matching TRBD1 (5 bases). The CDR3 totals 15 residues. Germline CDR1 is MNHNS and CDR2 is SASEGT. CDR3 DNA sequence: TGTGCCAGCAGTCGACAGTCCTCTGGGGCCAACGGCCTGACTTTC. Amino acids: CASSRQSSGANGLTF.

The chain uses TRBV7-8 and TRBJ2-7; 10 bases are a match to TRBD1. The CDR3 totals 17 residues. Trimming removed 6 bases from V and 2 bases from J; junction bases left unmatched: 13. The V gene's germline CDR1 is SGHVS and CDR2 FQNEAQ. CDR3 residues: CASSFRGMGQGTYEQYF. CDR3 sequence (DNA): TGTGCCAGCAGTTTTAGGGGGATGGGACAGGGGACCTACGAGCAGTACTTC.

The chain couples TRBV19 to TRBJ1-1, with unresolved D. Germline V gene sequence: CDR1 LNHDA, CDR2 SQIVND (reference sequence). V lost 7 bases, J lost 4 bases, and 16 bases lay in between. CDR3 length equals 14 residues. The CDR3 nucleotides are TGTGCCAGTATTCCCGGTCTTAGCCCCACTGAAGCTTTCTTT. Its protein product is CASIPGLSPTEAFF.

This chain joins TRBV18 and TRBJ2-5; 8 nucleotides agree with TRBD2. V shed 0 bases, J shed 11 bases, and the junction held 8 bases outside the gene matches. Germline CDR1 is KGHSH and CDR2 is LQKENI. There are 14 residues in the CDR3. The CDR3 DNA is TGTGCCAGCTCACCACCAAGCGGGAGAGAGGAGCAGTACTTC. Translated: CASSPPSGREEQYF.

The J gene is TRBJ2-2, the V gene TRBV5-1; a weak D match, TRBD1 (5 bases). Germline CDR1 and CDR2: SGHRS and YFSETQ. The CDR3 loop spans 15 amino acids. Trimming cost V 5 bases and J 1 base, with 12 bases left between them. CDR3 bases: TGCGCCAGCAGGTCGACAGCTCTGAACACCGGGGAGCTGTTTTTT. Translation gives CASRSTALNTGELFF.

The CDR3 sequence is CASGTSGYNEQFF. The CDR3 nucleotides are TGTGCCAGCGGGACTAGCGGGTACAATGAGCAGTTCTTC. V and J are TRBV14 and TRBJ2-1, with 12 nucleotides matching TRBD2. From germline, CDR1 is SGHDN and CDR2 FVKESK. The CDR3 sequence is 13 residues long. V was clipped by 8 bases and J by 4 bases; unmatched bases: 0. Combining the CDR3 with reference TRBV14 and TRBJ2-1 gives the whole variable domain EAGVTQFPSHSVIEKGQTVTLRCDPISGHDNLYWYRRVMGKEIKFLLHFVKESKQDESGMPNNRFLAERTGGTYSTLKVQPAELEDSGVYFCASGTSGYNEQFFGPGTRLTVL.

The rearrangement joins TRBV5-1 to TRBJ2-1, with D possibly being TRBD1 (6 bases). The CDR3 runs to 15 residues. Trimming shortened V by 1 base and J by 5 bases, and 13 bases separated the two germline ends. CDR1 is SGHRS, CDR2 YFSETQ, per germline. This chain's CDR3 is CASSLLTGSNNEQFF. The CDR3 nucleotides are TGCGCCAGCAGCTTGTTAACAGGGAGCAACAATGAGCAGTTCTTC.

The gene calls are TRBV25-1 and TRBJ2-5, with 7 bases fitting TRBD1. The V and J ends lost 8 bases and 4 bases, in that order; junction bases with no gene match: 10. CDR3 length: 14 amino acids. The germline V gene has CDR1 MGHDK and CDR2 SYGVNS. CDR3 sequence reads: CASRWTGRGETQYF. CDR3 in DNA: TGTGCCAGCCGCTGGACAGGCCGAGGAGAGACCCAGTACTTC.

V gene TRBV9 combines with J gene TRBJ2-1, with TRBD1 identical over 11 bases. The germline CDR1 and CDR2 sequences are SGDLS and YYNGEE. The CDR3 totals 13 residues. Trimming removed 3 bases from V and 10 bases from J; junction bases left unmatched: 3. The CDR3, as DNA: TGTGCCAGCAGCGGGACAGGGGGCAGCGAGCAGTTCTTC. Amino acid sequence: CASSGTGGSEQFF.

In the case of this clone: The junction shows a germline mismatch at one end, possibly a read error. The J gene is TRBJ2-4, the V gene TRBV6-5; 8 bases match TRBD2. Germline CDR1 and CDR2: MNHEY and SVGAGI. The CDR3 sequence is 15 residues long. The CDR3 sequence: CASSYSGLAKNSQYF. The CDR3 region has the DNA TGTGCCAGCAGTTACTCTGGACTAGCCAAAAACAGTCAGTACTTC.

Regarding this clone: The germline gene is not matched at one end of the junction; a read error may be the cause. The rearrangement joins TRBV11-2 to TRBJ2-5, with TRBD2 identical over 10 bases. The CDR3 spans 15 residues. Per germline, CDR1 SGHAT and CDR2 FQNNGV. The CDR3 protein is CVSSPWTSGEETQYF. CDR3 nucleotides: TGTGTCAGCAGCCCCTGGACTAGCGGAGAAGAGACCCAGTACTTC.

The rearrangement links TRBV11-2 to TRBJ1-2; D unresolved. Trimming removed 0 bases from V and 4 bases from J, with 6 bases in between. This CDR3 is built from 13 residues. In germline, CDR1 is SGHAT, CDR2 FQNNGV. The CDR3 here is CASSLDRAYGYTF. The CDR3 DNA reads TGTGCCAGCAGCTTAGATCGCGCCTATGGCTACACCTTC.